The T cell receptor beta chain under discussion was sequenced for a study of blood T cells in healthy people across ages. Primed by a sample-barcoded 5' primer and a J-beta primer mix, a second PCR proceeded for 7 to 11 cycles. MiXCR, applied by TCRdb to the 5' RACE reads, yields one record per CDR3 protein. Among under 850,000 distinct CDR3 sequences, around 36% were seen once, and the ten largest hold about an eighth. The CDR3 runs to 12 residues. V was clipped by 4 bases and J by 2 bases, with 6 bases between them. Germline assignment: CDR1 PRHDT and CDR2 FYEKMQ (reference sequence). This clonotype was seen only a few times.

This chain joins TRBV13 and TRBJ2-7; D is undetermined. This receptor was taken from a man aged 18 to 35 in good health. Sequenced sample: blood. The DNA for the CDR3 is TGTGCCAGCAGCTACAAAACCTACGAGCAGTACTTC. It translates to CASSYKTYEQYF.